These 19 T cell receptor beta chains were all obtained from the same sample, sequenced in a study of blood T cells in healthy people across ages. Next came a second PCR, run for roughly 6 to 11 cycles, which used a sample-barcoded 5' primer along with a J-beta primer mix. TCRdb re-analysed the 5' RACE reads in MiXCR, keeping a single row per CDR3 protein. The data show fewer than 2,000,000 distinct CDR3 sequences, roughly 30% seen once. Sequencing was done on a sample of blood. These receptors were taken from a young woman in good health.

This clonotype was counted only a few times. The CDR3 DNA reads TGCGCCAGCAGCCAATCGACAGGGATCAACTATGGCTACACCTTC. Residues: CASSQSTGINYGYTF. The chain is built from TRBV4-1 and TRBJ1-2; 7 positions match TRBD1. V shed 2 bases and J 2 bases; nucleotides not matched to a gene: 5. The CDR3 consists of 15 residues. The germline CDR1 and CDR2 sequences are MGHRA and YSYEKL.

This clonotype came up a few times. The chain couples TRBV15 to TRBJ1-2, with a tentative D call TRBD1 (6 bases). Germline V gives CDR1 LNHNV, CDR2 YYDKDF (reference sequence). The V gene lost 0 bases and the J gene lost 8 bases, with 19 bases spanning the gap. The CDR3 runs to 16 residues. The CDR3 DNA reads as TGTGCCACCAGCAGAGATCCAAGAACAGGGTCGGAGGGCTACACCTTC. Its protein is CATSRDPRTGSEGYTF.

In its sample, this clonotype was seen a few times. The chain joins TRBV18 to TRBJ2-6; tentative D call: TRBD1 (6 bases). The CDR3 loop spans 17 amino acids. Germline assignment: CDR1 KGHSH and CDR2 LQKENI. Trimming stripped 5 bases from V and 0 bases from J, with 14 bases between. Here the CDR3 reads CASSYTRGDSGANVLTF. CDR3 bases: TGTGCCAGCTCATACACCAGGGGAGACTCTGGGGCCAACGTCCTGACTTTC.

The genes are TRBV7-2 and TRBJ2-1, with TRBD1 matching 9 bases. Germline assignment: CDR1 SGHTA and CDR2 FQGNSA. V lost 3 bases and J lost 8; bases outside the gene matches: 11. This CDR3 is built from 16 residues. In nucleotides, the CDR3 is TGTGCCAGCAGCTTGCCACTAGGGACAGGGCTAGATGAGCAGTTCTTC. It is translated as CASSLPLGTGLDEQFF.

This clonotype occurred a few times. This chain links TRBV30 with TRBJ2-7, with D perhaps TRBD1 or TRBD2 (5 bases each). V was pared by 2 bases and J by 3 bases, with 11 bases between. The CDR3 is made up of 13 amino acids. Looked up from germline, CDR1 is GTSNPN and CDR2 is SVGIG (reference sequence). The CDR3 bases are TGTGCCTGGAGTCCCTGGGACCGCTACGAGCAGTACTTC. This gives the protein CAWSPWDRYEQYF.

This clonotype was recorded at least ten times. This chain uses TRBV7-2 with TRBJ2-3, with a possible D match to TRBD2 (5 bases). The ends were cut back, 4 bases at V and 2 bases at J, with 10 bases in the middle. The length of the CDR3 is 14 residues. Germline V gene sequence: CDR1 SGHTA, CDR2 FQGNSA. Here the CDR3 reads CASSSGVSTDTQYF. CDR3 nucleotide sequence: TGTGCCAGCAGCTCCGGGGTCTCCACAGATACGCAGTATTTT.

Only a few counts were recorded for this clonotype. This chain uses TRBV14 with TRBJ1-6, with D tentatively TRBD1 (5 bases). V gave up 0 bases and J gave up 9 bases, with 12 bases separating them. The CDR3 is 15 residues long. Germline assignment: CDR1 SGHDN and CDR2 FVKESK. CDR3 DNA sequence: TGTGCCAGCAGCCAAGAGGGGACTAAGGGTTCACCCCTCCACTTT. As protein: CASSQEGTKGSPLHF.

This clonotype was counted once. The CDR3: CASNELWVAGGTDTQYF. The CDR3 DNA reads as TGTGCCAGCAACGAACTCTGGGTGGCAGGGGGGACAGATACGCAGTATTTT. The rearrangement joins TRBV11-2 to TRBJ2-3; a possible D gene is TRBD1 (7 bases). CDR3 length: 17 amino acids. Germline V gene sequence: CDR1 SGHAT, CDR2 FQNNGV. The ends were cut back, 7 bases at V and 3 bases at J, with 23 bases in the middle.

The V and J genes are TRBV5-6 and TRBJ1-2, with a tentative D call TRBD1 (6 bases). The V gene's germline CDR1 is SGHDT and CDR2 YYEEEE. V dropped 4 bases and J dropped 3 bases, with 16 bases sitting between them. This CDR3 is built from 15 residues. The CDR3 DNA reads TGTGCCAGCAGCCTGAAGCCACAGGGTGACTATGGCTACACCTTC. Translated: CASSLKPQGDYGYTF.

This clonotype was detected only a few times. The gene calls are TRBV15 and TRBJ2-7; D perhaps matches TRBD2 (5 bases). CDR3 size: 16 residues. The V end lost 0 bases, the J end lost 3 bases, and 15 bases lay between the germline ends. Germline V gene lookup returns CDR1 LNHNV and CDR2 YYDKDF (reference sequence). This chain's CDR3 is CATSRDESSSGYEQYF. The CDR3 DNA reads TGTGCCACCAGCAGAGATGAATCTAGCTCCGGCTACGAGCAGTACTTC.

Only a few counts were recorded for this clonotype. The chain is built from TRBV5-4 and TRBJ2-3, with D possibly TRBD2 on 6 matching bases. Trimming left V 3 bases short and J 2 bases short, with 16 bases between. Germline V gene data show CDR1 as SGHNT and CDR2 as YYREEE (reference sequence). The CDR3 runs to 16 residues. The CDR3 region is CASSSSTEGSTDTQYF. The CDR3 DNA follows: TGTGCCAGCAGCTCGTCTACGGAGGGGTCCACAGATACGCAGTATTTT.

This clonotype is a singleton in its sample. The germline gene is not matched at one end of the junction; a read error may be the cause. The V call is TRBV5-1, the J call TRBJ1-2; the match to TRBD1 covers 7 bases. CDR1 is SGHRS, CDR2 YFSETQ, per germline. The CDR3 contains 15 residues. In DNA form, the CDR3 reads TGCACCAGCAGCTCACCAATGACAGGGAACTATGGCTACACCTTC. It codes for CTSSSPMTGNYGYTF.

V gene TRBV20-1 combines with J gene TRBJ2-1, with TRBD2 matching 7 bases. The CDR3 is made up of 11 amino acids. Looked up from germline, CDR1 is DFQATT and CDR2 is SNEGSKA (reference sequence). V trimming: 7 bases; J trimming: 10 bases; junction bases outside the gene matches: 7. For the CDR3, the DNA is TGCAGTGGGGGGGGTTTGGACGAGCAGTTCTTC. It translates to CSGGGLDEQFF.

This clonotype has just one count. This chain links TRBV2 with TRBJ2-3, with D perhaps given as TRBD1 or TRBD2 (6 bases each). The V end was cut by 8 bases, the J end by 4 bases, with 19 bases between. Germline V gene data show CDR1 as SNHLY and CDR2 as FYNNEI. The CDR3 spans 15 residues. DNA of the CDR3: TGTGCCAGCGTGTTGGGGGGCGCGGCCCCAGATACGCAGTATTTT. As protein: CASVLGGAAPDTQYF.

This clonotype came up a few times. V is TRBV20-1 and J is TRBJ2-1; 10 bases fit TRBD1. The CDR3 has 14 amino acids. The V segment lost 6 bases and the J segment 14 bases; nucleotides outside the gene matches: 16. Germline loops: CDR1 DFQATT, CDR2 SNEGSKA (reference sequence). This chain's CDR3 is CSARPGTGERRKFF. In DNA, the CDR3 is TGCAGTGCGCGCCCCGGGACAGGGGAGAGGAGAAAGTTCTTC.

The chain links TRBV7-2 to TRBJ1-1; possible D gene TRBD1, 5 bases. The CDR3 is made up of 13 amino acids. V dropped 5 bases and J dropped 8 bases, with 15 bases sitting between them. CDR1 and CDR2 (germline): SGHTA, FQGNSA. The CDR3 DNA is TGTGCCAGCAGCCTAGGACATTGGGGCGAAGCTTTCTTT. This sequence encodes CASSLGHWGEAFF.

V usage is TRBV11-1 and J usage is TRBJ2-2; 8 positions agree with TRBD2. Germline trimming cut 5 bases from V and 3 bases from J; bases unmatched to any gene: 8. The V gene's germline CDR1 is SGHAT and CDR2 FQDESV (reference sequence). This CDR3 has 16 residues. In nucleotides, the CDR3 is TGTGCCAGCAGCCCCCAGCGGGAGCACCACACCGGGGAGCTGTTTTTT. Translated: CASSPQREHHTGELFF.

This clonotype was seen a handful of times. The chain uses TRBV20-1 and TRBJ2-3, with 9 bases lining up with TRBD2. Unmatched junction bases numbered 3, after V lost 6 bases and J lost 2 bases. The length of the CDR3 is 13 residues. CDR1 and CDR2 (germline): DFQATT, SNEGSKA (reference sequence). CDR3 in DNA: TGCAGTGCCCAGCGGGAGGACACAGATACGCAGTATTTT. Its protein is CSAQREDTDTQYF.

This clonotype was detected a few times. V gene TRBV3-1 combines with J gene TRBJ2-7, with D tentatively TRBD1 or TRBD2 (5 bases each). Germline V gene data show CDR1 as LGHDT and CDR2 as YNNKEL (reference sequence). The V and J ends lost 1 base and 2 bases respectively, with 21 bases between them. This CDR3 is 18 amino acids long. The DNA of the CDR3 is TGTGCCAGCAGCCAAGTAGTCCTGGGACGCCTACGACCCTACGAGCAGTACTTC. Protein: CASSQVVLGRLRPYEQYF.